This entry features one T cell receptor beta chain sequence. Its antigen is not known. This entry belongs to a study of somatic mutations in cytotoxic T cells in rheumatoid arthritis. General study results and limits: Rheumatoid arthritis patients showed slight TRBV07 underrepresentation, unadjusted for multiple comparisons.

The healthy control blood donors were around 51% female, with median age approximately 61 years (range about 21-70). Losses at the gene ends were 5 bases for V and 0 bases for J; bases not matched to a gene: 5. The CDR3 is 18 residues long. Germline V gene data show CDR1 as SGHAT and CDR2 as FQNNGV. Only in-frame clones appear in the TCRdb table, and some are missing; sequencing was by immunoSEQ multiplex PCR. The repertoire consists of some 10,000 clones, with around 85% occurring once and the leading ten covering 15% to 20%. The rearrangement links TRBV11-2 to TRBJ2-1; TRBD2 matches at 15 bases. The sequence came from a woman aged 50 to 60 in good health. The sequencing sample was made of CD8+ T cells sorted from blood. The CDR3 DNA reads as TGTGCCAGCAGCCCTGGACTAGCGGGAGGGAGCTCCTACAATGAGCAGTTCTTC. Protein product: CASSPGLAGGSSYNEQFF.